Below are 6 T cell receptor beta chains sequenced from a single sample in a study of blood T cell repertoires in COVID-19. The table came from immunoSEQ multiplex PCR; TCRdb's copy has only in-frame clones and leaves some out. Here the sample spans fewer than 150,000 clones, 84% being singletons. Material: peripheral blood. Receptor source: a woman older than 75 in a cohort sampled during active or convalescent COVID-19.

V is TRBV21-1 and J is TRBJ2-5; the D call TRBD1 from the table was never checked on the DNA. TRBV21-1 is deemed a pseudogene. This CDR3 spans 13 amino acids. The CDR3 DNA reads TGTGCCAGCAGGAACCGGACATCGAAGACCCAGTACTTC. Protein sequence: CASRNRTSKTQYF.

The chain is built from TRBV5-4 and TRBJ2-1; 8 bases map to TRBD2. Unmatched junction bases numbered 14, after V lost 4 bases and J lost 2 bases. There are 18 residues in the CDR3. Germline assignment: CDR1 SGHNT and CDR2 YYREEE (reference sequence). In nucleotides, the CDR3 is TGTGCCAGCAGCCCCCACCCCCCCCAGCGGGGGACCTACAATGAGCAGTTCTTC. The encoded protein is CASSPHPPQRGTYNEQFF.

This chain links TRBV30 with TRBJ1-2; D is uncertain. The CDR3 length is 12 residues. Germline V gene data show CDR1 as GTSNPN and CDR2 as SVGIG (reference sequence). Trimming cost V 5 bases and J 4 bases, with 11 bases left between them. For the CDR3, the DNA is TGTGCCTGGCAGGCTGGTAGCTATGGCTACACCTTC. Its protein product is CAWQAGSYGYTF.

This clone was seen ten or more times. The chain carries TRBV19 and TRBJ2-4; the match to TRBD2 covers 12 bases. From germline, CDR1 is LNHDA and CDR2 SQIVND (reference sequence). V lost 5 bases to trimming and J lost 0 bases; unmatched junction nucleotides: 8. CDR3 length: 18 amino acids. The chain's CDR3 is CASSDPGLAGLAKNIQYF. For the CDR3, the DNA is TGTGCCAGTAGTGACCCCGGACTAGCGGGGCTAGCCAAAAACATTCAGTACTTC. The complete variable domain, with remaining parts taken from reference TRBV19 and TRBJ2-4, reads DGGITQSPKYLFRKEGQNVTLSCEQNLNHDAMYWYRQDPGQGLRLIYYSQIVNDFQKGDIAEGYSVSREKKESFPLTVTSAQKNPTAFYLCASSDPGLAGLAKNIQYFGAGTRLSVL.

V is TRBV28 and J is TRBJ1-6; 9 bases are a match to TRBD1. CDR3 size: 15 residues. Germline V CDR1 and CDR2: MDHEN, SYDVKM. The V and J ends lost 6 bases and 4 bases, in that order; junction bases with no gene match: 4. CDR3 amino acids: CASSRQGGYNSPLHF. The CDR3 DNA is TGTGCCAGCAGCCGACAGGGGGGGTATAATTCACCCCTCCACTTT.

V gene TRBV5-1 combines with J gene TRBJ1-1; 9 nucleotides match TRBD1. The CDR3 runs 13 residues. J was trimmed by 6 bases and V by 6 bases; bases with no gene match: 6. In germline, CDR1 is SGHRS, CDR2 YFSETQ. DNA of the CDR3: TGCGCCAGCACCGGACAGGGGCGCGCTGAAGCTTTCTTT. The encoded protein is CASTGQGRAEAFF.